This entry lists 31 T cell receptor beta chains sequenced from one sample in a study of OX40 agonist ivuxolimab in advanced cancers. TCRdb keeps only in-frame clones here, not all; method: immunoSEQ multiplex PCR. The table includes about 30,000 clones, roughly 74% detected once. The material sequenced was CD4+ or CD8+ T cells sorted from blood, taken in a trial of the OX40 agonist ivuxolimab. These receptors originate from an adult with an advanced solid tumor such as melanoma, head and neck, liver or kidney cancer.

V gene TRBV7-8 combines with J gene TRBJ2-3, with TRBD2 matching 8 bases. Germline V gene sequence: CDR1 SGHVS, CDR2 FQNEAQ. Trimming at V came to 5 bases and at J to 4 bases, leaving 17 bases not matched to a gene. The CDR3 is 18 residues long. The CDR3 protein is CASSAQTRGGTLPDTQYF. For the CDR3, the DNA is TGTGCCAGCAGCGCGCAAACCCGGGGGGGGACGCTCCCAGATACGCAGTATTTT.

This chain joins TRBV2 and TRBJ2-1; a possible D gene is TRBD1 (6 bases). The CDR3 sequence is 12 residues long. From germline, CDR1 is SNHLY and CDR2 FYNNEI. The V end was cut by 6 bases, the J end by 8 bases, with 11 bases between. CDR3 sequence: CASRNYRDEQFF. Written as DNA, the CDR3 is TGTGCCAGCAGGAACTACAGGGATGAGCAGTTCTTC. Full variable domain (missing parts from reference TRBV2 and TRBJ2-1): EPEVTQTPSHQVTQMGQEVILRCVPISNHLYFYWYRQILGQKVEFLVSFYNNEISEKSEIFDDQFSVERPDGSNFTLKIRSTKLEDSAMYFCASRNYRDEQFFGPGTRLTVL.

CDR3 bases: TGTGCCAGCAGTTTGATGTCGGTTGTTTCCTACGAGCAGTACTTC. Encoded protein: CASSLMSVVSYEQYF. V usage is TRBV27 and J usage is TRBJ2-7; D is undetermined. The CDR3 is 15 amino acids. The ends were cut back, 3 bases at V and 1 base at J, with 13 bases in the middle. Per the germline V gene, CDR1 is MNHEY and CDR2 is SMNVEV (reference sequence).

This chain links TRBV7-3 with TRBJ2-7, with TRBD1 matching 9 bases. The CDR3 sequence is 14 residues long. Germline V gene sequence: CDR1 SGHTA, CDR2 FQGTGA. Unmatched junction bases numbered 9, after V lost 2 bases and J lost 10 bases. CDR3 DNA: TGTGCCAGCAGCTTAGAGCTAGGACAGGGGCCCCAGTACTTC. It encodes CASSLELGQGPQYF.

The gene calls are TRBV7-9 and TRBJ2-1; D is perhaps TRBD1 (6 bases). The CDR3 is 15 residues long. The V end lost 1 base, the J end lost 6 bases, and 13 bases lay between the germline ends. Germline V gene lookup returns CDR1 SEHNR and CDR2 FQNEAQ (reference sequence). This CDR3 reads CASSLGGHSSNEQFF. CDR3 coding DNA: TGTGCCAGCAGCTTAGGGGGACACTCATCCAATGAGCAGTTCTTC.

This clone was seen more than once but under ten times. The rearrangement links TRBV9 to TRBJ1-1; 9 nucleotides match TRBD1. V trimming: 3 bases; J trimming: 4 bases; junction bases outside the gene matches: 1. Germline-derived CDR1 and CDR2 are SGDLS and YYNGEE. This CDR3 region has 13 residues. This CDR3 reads CASSETGGTEAFF. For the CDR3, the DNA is TGTGCCAGCAGCGAGACAGGGGGCACTGAAGCTTTCTTT.

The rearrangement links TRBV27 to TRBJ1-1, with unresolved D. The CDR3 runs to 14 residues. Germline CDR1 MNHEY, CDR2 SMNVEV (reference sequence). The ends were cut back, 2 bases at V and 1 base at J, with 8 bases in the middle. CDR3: CASSLGGPNTEAFF. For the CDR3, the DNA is TGTGCCAGCAGTTTAGGCGGACCGAACACTGAAGCTTTCTTT.

CDR3 nucleotide sequence: TGTGCCAGCAGCTTGGTGGGACAGGGGACTAGTGGCTACACCTTC. Its protein is CASSLVGQGTSGYTF. V usage is TRBV5-4 and J usage is TRBJ1-2, with TRBD1 matching over 10 bases. The germline CDR1 and CDR2 sequences are SGHNT and YYREEE (reference sequence). Germline trimming cut 0 bases from V and 7 bases from J; bases unmatched to any gene: 6. The CDR3 runs 15 residues.

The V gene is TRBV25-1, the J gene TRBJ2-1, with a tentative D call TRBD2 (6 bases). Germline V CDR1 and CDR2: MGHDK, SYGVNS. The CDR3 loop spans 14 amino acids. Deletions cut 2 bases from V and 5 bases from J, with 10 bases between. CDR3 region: CASSEGGLHNEQFF. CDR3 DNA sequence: TGTGCCAGCAGTGAAGGGGGACTGCACAATGAGCAGTTCTTC.

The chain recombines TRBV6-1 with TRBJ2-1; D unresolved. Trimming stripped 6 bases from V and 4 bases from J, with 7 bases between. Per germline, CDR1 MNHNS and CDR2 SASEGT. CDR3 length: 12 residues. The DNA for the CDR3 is TGTGCCAGCAGAGCTACTTACAATGAGCAGTTCTTC. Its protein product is CASRATYNEQFF.

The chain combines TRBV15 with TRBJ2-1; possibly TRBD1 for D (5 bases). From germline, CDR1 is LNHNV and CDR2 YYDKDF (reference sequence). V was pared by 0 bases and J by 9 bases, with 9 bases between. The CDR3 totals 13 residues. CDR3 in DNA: TGTGCCACCAGCAGAGATGTAGGGGTTGAGCAGTTCTTC. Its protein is CATSRDVGVEQFF.

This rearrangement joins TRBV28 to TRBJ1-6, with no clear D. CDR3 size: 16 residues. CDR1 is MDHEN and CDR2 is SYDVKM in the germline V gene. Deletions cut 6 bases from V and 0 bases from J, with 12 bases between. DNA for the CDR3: TGTGCCAGCAGCCCCGAAGGAAGCTCCTATAATTCACCCCTCCACTTT. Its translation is CASSPEGSSYNSPLHF.

CDR3 nucleotides: TGTGCCAGTAGTCCTGGGACCGCAGCGGCTGGCTACACCTTC. Translation: CASSPGTAAAGYTF. V gene TRBV19 combines with J gene TRBJ1-2, with a weak D call TRBD1 (5 bases). CDR1 and CDR2 from the germline V gene are LNHDA and SQIVND (reference sequence). The CDR3 runs to 14 residues. The V gene lost 5 bases and the J gene lost 7 bases, with 17 bases spanning the gap.

CDR3 loop: CASLATGERLAKNIQYF. DNA of the CDR3: TGTGCTAGTCTCGCGACAGGGGAAAGGCTAGCCAAAAACATTCAGTACTTC. The V call is TRBV12-5, the J call TRBJ2-4; TRBD1 matches at 8 bases. V lost 8 bases and J lost 0; bases outside the gene matches: 12. The CDR3 contains 17 residues. CDR1 is LGHNT, CDR2 FRNRAP, per germline.

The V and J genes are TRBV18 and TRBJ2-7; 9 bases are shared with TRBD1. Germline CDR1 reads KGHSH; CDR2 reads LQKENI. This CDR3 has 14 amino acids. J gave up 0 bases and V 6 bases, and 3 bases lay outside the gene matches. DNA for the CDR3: TGTGCCAGCTCCCCGACAGGGGGCTCCTACGAGCAGTACGTC. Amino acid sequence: CASSPTGGSYEQYV.

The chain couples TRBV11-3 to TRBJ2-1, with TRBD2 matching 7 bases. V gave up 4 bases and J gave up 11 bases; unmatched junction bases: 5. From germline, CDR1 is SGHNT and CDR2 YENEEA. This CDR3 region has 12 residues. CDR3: CASSSPGGKQFF. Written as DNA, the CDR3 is TGTGCCAGCAGCTCGCCGGGGGGAAAGCAGTTCTTC.

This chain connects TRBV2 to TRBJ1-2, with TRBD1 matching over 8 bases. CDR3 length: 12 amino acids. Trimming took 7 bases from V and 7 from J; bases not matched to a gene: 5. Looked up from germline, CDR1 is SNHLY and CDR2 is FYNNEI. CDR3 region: CASTSDRVGYTF. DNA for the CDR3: TGTGCCAGCACGTCGGACAGGGTTGGCTACACCTTC.

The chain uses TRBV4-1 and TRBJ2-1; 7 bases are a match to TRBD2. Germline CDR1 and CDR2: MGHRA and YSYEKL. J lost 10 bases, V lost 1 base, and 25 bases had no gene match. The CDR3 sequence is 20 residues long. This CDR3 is CASSQADPSLAWRGVGEQFF. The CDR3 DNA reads TGCGCCAGCAGCCAAGCCGACCCTTCACTAGCGTGGAGGGGTGTGGGGGAGCAGTTCTTC.

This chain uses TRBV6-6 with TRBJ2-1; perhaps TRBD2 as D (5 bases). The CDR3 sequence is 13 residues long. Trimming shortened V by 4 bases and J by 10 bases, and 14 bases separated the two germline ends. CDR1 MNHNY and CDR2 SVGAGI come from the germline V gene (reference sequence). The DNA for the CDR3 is TGTGCCAGCAGTTTAAACCCGGGAATGGAGCAGTTCTTC. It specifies CASSLNPGMEQFF.

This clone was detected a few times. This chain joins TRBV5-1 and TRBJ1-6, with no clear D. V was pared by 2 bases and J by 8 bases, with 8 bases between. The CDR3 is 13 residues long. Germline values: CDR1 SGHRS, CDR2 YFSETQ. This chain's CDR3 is CASSFSGDSPLHF. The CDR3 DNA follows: TGCGCCAGCAGCTTCTCGGGTGATTCACCCCTCCACTTT.

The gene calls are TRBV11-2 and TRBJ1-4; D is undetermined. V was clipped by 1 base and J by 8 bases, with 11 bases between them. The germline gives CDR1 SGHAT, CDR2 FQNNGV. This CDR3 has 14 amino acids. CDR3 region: CASSLGLAAEKLFF. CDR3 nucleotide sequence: TGTGCCAGCAGCTTAGGACTCGCCGCCGAAAAACTGTTTTTT.

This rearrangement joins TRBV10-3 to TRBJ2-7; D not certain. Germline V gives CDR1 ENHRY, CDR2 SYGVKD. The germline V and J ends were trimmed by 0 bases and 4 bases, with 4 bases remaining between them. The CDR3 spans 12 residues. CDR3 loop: CAISESQYEQYV. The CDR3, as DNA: TGTGCCATCAGTGAGTCACAGTACGAGCAGTACGTC.

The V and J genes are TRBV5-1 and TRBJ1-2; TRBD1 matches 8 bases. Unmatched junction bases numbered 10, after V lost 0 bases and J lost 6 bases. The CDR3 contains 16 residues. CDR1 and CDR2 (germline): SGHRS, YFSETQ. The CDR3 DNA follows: TGCGCCAGCAGCTTGGTGGCAGGGGGCGATCTGGATGGCTACACCTTC. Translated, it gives CASSLVAGGDLDGYTF.

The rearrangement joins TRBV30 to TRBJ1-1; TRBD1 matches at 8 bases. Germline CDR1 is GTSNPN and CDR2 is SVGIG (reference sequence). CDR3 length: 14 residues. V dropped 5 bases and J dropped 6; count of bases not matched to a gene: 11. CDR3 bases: TGTGCCTGGGGGACCGGACAGGGATGGGCTGAAGCTTTCTTT. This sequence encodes CAWGTGQGWAEAFF. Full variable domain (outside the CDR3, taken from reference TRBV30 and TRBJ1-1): SQTIHQWPATLVQPVGSPLSLECTVEGTSNPNLYWYRQAAGRGLQLLFYSVGIGQISSEVPQNLSASRPQDRQFILSSKKLLLSDSGFYLCAWGTGQGWAEAFFGQGTRLTVV.

CDR3 sequence: CASSPGANTEAFF. As DNA, the CDR3 is TGTGCCAGTTCCCCGGGAGCGAACACTGAAGCTTTCTTT. The chain joins TRBV19 to TRBJ1-1; D is ambiguous. Germline V lookup: CDR1 LNHDA, CDR2 SQIVND (reference sequence). V lost 8 bases and J 1 base, leaving 11 bases between the germline ends. The CDR3 length is 13 residues.

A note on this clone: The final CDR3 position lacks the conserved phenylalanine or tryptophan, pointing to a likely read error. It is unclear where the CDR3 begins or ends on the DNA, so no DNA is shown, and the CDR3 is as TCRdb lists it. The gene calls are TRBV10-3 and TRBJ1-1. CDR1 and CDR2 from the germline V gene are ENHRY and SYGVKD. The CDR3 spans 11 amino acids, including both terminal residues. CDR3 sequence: CAISEWFRGEG.

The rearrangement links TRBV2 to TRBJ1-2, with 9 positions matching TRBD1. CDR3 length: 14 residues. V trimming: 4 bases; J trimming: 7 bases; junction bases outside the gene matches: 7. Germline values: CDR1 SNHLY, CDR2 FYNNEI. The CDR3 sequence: CASSASGTGFGYTF. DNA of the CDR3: TGTGCCAGCAGTGCCTCCGGGACAGGGTTTGGCTACACCTTC.

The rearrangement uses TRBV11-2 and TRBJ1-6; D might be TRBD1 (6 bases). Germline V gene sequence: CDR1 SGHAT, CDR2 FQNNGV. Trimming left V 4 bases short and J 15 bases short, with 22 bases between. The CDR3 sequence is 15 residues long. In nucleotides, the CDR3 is TGTGCCAGCAGCTCCGGCGGGGCAGGGGCCTTAAGCCTCCACTTT. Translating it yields CASSSGGAGALSLHF.

The CDR3 is CASSLVGVLNTGELFF. The DNA for the CDR3 is TGTGCCAGCAGCTTAGTAGGAGTTCTGAACACCGGGGAGCTGTTTTTT. The chain carries TRBV7-9 and TRBJ2-2; no reliable D call. The CDR3 covers 16 residues. Trimming cost V 1 base and J 1 base, with 10 bases left between them. Germline V gene sequence: CDR1 SEHNR, CDR2 FQNEAQ (reference sequence).

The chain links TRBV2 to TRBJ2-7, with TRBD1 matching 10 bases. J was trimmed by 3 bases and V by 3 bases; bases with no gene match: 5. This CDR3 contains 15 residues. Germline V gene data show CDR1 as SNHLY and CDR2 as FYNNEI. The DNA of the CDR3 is TGTGCCAGCAGTGAGGATGGGACAGGGGACTACGAGCAGTACTTC. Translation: CASSEDGTGDYEQYF.

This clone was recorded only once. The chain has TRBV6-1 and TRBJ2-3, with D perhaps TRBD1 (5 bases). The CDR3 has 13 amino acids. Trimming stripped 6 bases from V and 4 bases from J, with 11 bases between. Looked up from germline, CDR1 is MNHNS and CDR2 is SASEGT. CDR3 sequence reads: CASRYTGADTQYF. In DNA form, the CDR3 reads TGTGCCAGCAGATACACAGGCGCAGATACGCAGTATTTT.